This T cell receptor beta chain comes out of a study of cytomegalovirus exposure and HLA in healthy donors. PCR primers comprised 60 Vbeta and 13 Jbeta primers. This table comes from immunoSEQ multiplex PCR, and its TCRdb copy is limited to in-frame clones, with some not included. The table shows roughly 200,000 clones, with 65% to 90% occurring only once. Germline V lookup: CDR1 SGHTA, CDR2 FQGNSA. V shed 5 bases, J shed 3 bases, and the junction held 4 bases outside the gene matches. The CDR3 runs to 16 residues. The chain carries TRBV7-2 and TRBJ2-3, with TRBD2 matching 14 bases. Sample: PBMCs. The receptor was derived from a woman in her forties or fifties in good health and CMV-seronegative. In nucleotides, the CDR3 is TGTGCCAGCAGCCTCCGGACTAGCGGGAGGACAGATACGCAGTATTTT. This translates into CASSLRTSGRTDTQYF.